The 2 T cell receptor beta chains below were found in one sample sequenced in a study of T cell clonality in common variable immunodeficiency. Using immunoSEQ multiplex PCR, the repertoire was profiled, and TCRdb retains in-frame clones only, with some absent. Recorded here are tens of thousands of clones, none singletons. The sample taken for sequencing was peripheral blood mononuclear cells. These receptor sequences come from a person between 18 and 75 years old in good health.

This clone was seen repeatedly, ten times or more. The CDR3 DNA, read in part, is TGTGCCAGCAGCTTGGCCCTTGGGGGGGGCAATGAG. This translates into CASSLALGGGNE. The whole CDR3 sequence reads CASSLALGGGNEQFF. This chain connects TRBV7-9 to TRBJ2-1; 7 nucleotides match TRBD2. The read ends 3 residues early relative to the CDR3; the germline J gene fills the gap. Germline V gives CDR1 SEHNR, CDR2 FQNEAQ (reference sequence). Unmatched junction bases numbered 8, after V lost 3 bases and J lost 6 bases. This CDR3 has 15 amino acids.

This clone was found many times. The read falls 3 residues short of the CDR3 end, and the missing part is taken from the germline J gene. V and J are TRBV20-1 and TRBJ1-1, with a possible D match to TRBD1 (5 bases). This CDR3 region has 14 residues. CDR1 is DFQATT and CDR2 is SNEGSKA in the germline V gene (reference sequence). With 3 bases removed from V and 0 bases from J, the gap between germline ends came to 11 bases. Incomplete CDR3 DNA: TGCAGTGCTAGGACGGGGGGTATGAACACTGAA. Amino acid sequence: CSARTGGMNTE. The CDR3, in full, reads CSARTGGMNTEAFF.